Described below is a single T cell receptor (beta chain) sequence and its context. The CDR3 length is 17 residues. Germline V gene sequence: CDR1 SGDLS, CDR2 YYNGEE. J gave up 4 bases and V 2 bases, and 10 bases lay outside the gene matches. Sequencing was performed with immunoSEQ multiplex PCR; in TCRdb, only in-frame clones are kept and a portion is missing. Seen here are around 140,000 clones, approximately 94% observed once, and the top ten hold 5.5% to 7.5%. This specimen comes from a study of control samples from healthy donors and cancer patients. The rearrangement joins TRBV9 to TRBJ2-1, with 9 bases lining up with TRBD1. The specimen sequenced was blood. The TCR comes from a man younger than 35 in good health. The chain's CDR3 is CASSVSRDRVGYNEQFF. The CDR3 DNA is TGTGCCAGCAGCGTTTCCCGGGACAGGGTGGGTTACAATGAGCAGTTCTTC.